This T cell receptor beta chain stems from a study of T cells in localized non-small cell lung cancer. The method was immunoSEQ multiplex PCR; TCRdb's version includes in-frame clones alone and lacks a portion of them. This sample yields fewer than 2,500 clones, of which roughly 24% are seen a single time; roughly 17% belongs to the top ten. The study, taken as a whole, reports: Sequencing was restricted to one tumor region; therefore, heterogeneity remains possible. Adjacent lung exhibited a median of about 56 among the 100 most abundant tumor clones. Tumor trailed uninvolved adjacent lung in T cell clonality, which peaked there. Elevated blood T cell density was associated with longer overall survival.

The germline V and J ends were trimmed by 1 base and 1 base, with 13 bases remaining between them. This CDR3 region has 17 residues. The germline V gene encodes CDR1 KGHSH and CDR2 LQKENI. This clone has a handful of counts. Its cognate antigen is unknown. This material consisted of normal lung tissue next to the tumor, taken before any cancer treatment. The sequence was collected from a male donor at least 60 years old with stage I lung adenocarcinoma. The chain uses TRBV18 and TRBJ2-2, with D perhaps matching TRBD1 (5 bases). The CDR3 region has the DNA TGTGCCAGCTCACCACTAAGGAGTAGGGGGAACACCGGGGAGCTGTTTTTT. Residues: CASSPLRSRGNTGELFF.